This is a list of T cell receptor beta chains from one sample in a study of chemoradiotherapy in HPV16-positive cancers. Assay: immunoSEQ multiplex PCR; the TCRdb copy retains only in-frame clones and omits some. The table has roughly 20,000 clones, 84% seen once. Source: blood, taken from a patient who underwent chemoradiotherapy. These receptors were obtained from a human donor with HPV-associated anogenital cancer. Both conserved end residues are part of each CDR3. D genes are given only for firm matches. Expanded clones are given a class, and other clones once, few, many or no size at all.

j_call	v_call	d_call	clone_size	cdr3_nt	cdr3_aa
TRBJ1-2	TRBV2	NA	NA	TGTGCCAGCAGTGAAAACTATGGCTACACCTTC	CASSENYGYTF
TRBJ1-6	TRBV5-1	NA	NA	TGCGCCAGCAGCTTGGCCGGGTCTCGTTGGAATTCACCCCTCCACTTT	CASSLAGSRWNSPLHF
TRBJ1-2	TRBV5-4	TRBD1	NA	TGTGCCAGCAGCTTGGTGCAGGGGGCCAGCTACTATGGCTACACCTTC	CASSLVQGASYYGYTF
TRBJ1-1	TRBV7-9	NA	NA	TGTGCCAGCAGCTTAGGGCAGGGGTCTGAGGCTTTCTTT	CASSLGQGSEAFF
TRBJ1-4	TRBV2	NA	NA	TGTGCCAGCAGTTTTGGGGGTGGGGATGAAAAACTGTTTTTT	CASSFGGGDEKLFF
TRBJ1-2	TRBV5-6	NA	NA	TGTGCCAGCAGCTTGGTCCCACAGGTGGGCTATGGCTACACCTTC	CASSLVPQVGYGYTF
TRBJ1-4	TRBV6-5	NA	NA	TGTGCCAGCAGTTACGAGGTTGGGGAAAAACTGTTTTTT	CASSYEVGEKLFF
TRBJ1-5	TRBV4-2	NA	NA	TGTGCCAGCAGCCAAGAGTCCGGGAAGGGCCAGCCCCAGCATTTT	CASSQESGKGQPQHF
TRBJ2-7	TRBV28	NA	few	TGTGCCAGCAGTTTCTCCTCCTACGAGCAGTACTTC	CASSFSSYEQYF
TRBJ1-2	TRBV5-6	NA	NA	TGTGCCAGCAGCTTGGTGACAGCCTATGGCTACACCTTC	CASSLVTAYGYTF